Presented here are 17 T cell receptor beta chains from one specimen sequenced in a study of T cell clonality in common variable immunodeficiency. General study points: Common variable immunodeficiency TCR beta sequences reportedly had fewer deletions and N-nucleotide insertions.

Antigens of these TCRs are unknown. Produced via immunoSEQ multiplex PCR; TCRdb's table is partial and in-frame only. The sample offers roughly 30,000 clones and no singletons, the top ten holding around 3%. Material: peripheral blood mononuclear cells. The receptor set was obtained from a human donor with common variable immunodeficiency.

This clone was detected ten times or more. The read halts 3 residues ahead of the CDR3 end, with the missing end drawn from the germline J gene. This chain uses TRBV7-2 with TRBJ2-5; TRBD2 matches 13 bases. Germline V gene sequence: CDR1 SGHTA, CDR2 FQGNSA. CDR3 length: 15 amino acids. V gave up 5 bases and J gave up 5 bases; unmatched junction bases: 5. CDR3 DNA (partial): TGTGCCAGCAGCCGGACTAGCGGGAGTAGGGAGACC. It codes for CASSRTSGSRET. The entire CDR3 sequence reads CASSRTSGSRETQYF.

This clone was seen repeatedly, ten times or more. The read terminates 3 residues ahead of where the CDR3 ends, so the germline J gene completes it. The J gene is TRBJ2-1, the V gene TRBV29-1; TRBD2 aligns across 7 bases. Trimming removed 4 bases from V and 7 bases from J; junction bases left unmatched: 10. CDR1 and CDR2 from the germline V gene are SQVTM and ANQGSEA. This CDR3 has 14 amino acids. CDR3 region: CSVGLRAGTNEQFF. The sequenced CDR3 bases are TGCAGCGTTGGCCTTAGAGCGGGAACAAATGAG.

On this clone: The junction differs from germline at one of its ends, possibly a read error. CDR3 sequence reads: CASSLTARANTGAFF. The sequenced part of the CDR3 DNA is TGCGCCAGCAGCTTAACGGCCAGGGCGAACACTGGA. The V gene is TRBV5-1, the J gene TRBJ1-1, with a weak D call TRBD1 (5 bases). The observed sequence ends 3 residues before the CDR3 terminus, with the missing tail filled in from the germline J gene. Germline assignment: CDR1 SGHRS and CDR2 YFSETQ. There are 15 residues in the CDR3.

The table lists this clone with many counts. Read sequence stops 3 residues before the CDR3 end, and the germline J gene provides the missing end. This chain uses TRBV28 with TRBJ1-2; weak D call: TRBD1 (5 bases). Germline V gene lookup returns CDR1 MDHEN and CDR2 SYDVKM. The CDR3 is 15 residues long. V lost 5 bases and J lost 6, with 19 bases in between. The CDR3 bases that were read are TGTGCCAGCAGTCCCCGTAAGGGGATCCCCCATGGC. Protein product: CASSPRKGIPHG. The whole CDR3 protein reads CASSPRKGIPHGYTF.

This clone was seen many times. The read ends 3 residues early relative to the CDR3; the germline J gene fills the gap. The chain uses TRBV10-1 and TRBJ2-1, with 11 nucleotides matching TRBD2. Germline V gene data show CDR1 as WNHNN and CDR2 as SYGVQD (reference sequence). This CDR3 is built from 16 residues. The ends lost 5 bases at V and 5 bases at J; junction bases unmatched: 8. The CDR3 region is CASSSTGGLADNEQFF. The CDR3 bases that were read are TGCGCCAGCAGTTCTACAGGGGGACTAGCGGACAATGAG.

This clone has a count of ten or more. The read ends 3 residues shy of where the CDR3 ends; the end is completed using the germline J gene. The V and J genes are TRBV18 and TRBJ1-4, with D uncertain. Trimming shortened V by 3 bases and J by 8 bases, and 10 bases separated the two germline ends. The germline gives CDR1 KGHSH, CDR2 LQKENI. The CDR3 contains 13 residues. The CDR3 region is CASSPLPSEKLFF. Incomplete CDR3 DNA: TGTGCCAGCTCACCCCTTCCCTCGGAAAAA. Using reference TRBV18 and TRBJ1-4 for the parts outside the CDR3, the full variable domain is NAGVMQNPRHLVRRRGQEARLRCSPMKGHSHVYWYRQLPEEGLKFMVYLQKENIIDESGMPKERFSAEFPKEGPSILRIQQVVRGDSAAYFCASSPLPSEKLFFGSGTQLSVL.

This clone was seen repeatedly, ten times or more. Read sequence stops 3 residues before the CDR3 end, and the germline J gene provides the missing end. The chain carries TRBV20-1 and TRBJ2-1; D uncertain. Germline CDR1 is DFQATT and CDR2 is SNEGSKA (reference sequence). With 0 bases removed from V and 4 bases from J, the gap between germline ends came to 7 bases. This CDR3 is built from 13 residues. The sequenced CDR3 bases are TGCAGTGCTAGAGATCGGGTGTACAATGAG. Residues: CSARDRVYNE. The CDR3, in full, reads CSARDRVYNEQFF.

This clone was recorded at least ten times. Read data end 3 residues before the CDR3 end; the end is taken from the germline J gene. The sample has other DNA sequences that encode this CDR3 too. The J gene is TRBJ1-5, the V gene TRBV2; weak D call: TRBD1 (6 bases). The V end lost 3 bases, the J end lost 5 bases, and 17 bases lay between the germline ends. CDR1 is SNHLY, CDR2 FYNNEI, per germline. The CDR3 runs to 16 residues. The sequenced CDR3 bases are TGTGCCAGCAGTGATTTGGGCAGGGGTTCGGATCAGCCC. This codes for CASSDLGRGSDQP. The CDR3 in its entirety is CASSDLGRGSDQPQHF.

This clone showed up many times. The sequenced CDR3 bases are TGTGCCTGGAACAGGGGGCAAGAGACC. Translating it yields CAWNRGQET. The CDR3 as a whole reads CAWNRGQETQYF. J is TRBJ2-5 and V is TRBV30, with 8 bases that match TRBD1. The read gets to within 3 residues of the CDR3 end, and the germline J gene fills in the rest. The junction had 0 bases not matched to a gene; V was cut back by 4 bases and J by 2 bases. Germline CDR1 GTSNPN, CDR2 SVGIG (reference sequence). The CDR3 totals 12 residues.

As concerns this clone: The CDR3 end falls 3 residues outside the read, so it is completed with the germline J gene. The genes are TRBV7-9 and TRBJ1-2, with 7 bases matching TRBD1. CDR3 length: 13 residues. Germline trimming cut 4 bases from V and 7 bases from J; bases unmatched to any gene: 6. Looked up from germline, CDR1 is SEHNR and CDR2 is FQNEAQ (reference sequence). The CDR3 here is CASSSLQGTGYTF. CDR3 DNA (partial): TGTGCCAGCAGCTCCTTACAGGGGACTGGC.

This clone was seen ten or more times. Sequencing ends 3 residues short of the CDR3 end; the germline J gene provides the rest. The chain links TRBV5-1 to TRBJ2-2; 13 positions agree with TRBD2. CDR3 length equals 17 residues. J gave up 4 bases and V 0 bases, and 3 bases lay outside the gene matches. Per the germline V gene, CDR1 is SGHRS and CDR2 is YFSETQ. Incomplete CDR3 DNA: TGCGCCAGCAGCTTGGAAGGACTAGCGGGAGTCACCGGGGAG. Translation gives CASSLEGLAGVTGE. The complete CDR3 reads CASSLEGLAGVTGELFF.

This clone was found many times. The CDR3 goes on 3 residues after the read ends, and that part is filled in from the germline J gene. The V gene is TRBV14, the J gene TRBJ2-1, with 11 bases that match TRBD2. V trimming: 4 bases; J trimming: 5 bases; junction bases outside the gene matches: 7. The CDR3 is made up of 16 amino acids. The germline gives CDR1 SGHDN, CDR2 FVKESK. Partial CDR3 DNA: TGTGCCAGCAGCCTCCTGACTAGCGGGATCAACAATGAG. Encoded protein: CASSLLTSGINNE. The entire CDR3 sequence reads CASSLLTSGINNEQFF.

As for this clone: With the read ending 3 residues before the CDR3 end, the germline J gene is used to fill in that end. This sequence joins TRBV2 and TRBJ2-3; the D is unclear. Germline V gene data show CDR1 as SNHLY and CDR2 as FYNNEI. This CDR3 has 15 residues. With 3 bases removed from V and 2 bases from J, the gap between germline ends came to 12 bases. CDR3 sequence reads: CASSDRVSTTDTQYF. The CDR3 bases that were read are TGTGCCAGCAGTGACCGGGTTTCTACCACAGATACG.

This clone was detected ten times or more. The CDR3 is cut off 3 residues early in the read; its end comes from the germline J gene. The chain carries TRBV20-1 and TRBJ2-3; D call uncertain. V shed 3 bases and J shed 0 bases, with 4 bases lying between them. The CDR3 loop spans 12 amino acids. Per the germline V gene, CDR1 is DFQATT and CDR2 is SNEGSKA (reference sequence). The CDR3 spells CSASGSTDTQYF. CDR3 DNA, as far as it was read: TGCAGTGCTAGCGGGAGCACAGATACG.

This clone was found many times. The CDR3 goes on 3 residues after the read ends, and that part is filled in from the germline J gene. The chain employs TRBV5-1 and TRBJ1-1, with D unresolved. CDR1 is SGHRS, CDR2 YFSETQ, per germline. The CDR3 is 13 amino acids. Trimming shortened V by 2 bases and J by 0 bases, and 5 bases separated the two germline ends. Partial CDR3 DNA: TGCGCCAGCAGCTTTCAAATGAACACTGAA. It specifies CASSFQMNTE. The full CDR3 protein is CASSFQMNTEAFF. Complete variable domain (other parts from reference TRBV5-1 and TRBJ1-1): KAGVTQTPRYLIKTRGQQVTLSCSPISGHRSVSWYQQTPGQGLQFLFEYFSETQRNKGNFPGRFSGRQFSNSRSEMNVSTLELGDSALYLCASSFQMNTEAFFGQGTRLTVV.

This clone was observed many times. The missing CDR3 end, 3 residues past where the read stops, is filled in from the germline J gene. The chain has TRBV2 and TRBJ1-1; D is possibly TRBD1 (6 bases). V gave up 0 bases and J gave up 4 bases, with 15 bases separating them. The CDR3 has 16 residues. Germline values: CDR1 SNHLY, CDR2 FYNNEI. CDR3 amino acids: CASSEAFGGAGTEAFF. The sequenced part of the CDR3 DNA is TGTGCCAGCAGTGAAGCGTTTGGGGGGGCGGGCACTGAA.

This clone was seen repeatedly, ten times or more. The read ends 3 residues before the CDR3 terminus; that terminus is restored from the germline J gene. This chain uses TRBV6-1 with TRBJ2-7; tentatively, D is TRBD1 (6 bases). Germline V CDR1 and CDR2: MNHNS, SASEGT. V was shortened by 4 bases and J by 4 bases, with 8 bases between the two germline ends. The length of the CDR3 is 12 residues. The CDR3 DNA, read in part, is TGTGCCAGCAGTGGGACAGCATACGAG. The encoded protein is CASSGTAYE. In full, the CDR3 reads CASSGTAYEQYF.